The 27 T cell receptor beta chains given below trace back to one sample, sequenced in a study of radiotherapy plus CTLA-4 blockade in lung cancer. TCRdb keeps only in-frame clones here, not all; method: immunoSEQ multiplex PCR. The sample has approximately 97,000 clones; 83% are singletons. Here the sequenced sample was peripheral blood, taken from a patient treated with radiotherapy plus ipilimumab. These receptors were obtained from a human donor with non-small cell lung cancer who had stable disease on radiotherapy plus ipilimumab.

The chain is built from TRBV5-1 and TRBJ1-4; TRBD1 aligns across 8 bases. Unmatched junction bases numbered 5, after V lost 4 bases and J lost 0 bases. CDR1 SGHRS and CDR2 YFSETQ come from the germline V gene. The CDR3 contains 16 residues. CDR3 sequence: CASSRGQGSTNEKLFF. Written as DNA, the CDR3 is TGCGCCAGCAGCAGAGGACAGGGCTCAACTAATGAAAAACTGTTTTTT.

The chain joins TRBV5-1 to TRBJ1-6; 9 nucleotides align to TRBD1. Trimming took 0 bases from V and 9 from J; bases not matched to a gene: 7. The germline gives CDR1 SGHRS, CDR2 YFSETQ. The CDR3 spans 16 residues. CDR3 region: CASSLGAGTGLSPLHF. The DNA for the CDR3 is TGCGCCAGCAGCTTGGGAGCCGGGACAGGGCTTTCACCCCTCCACTTT.

The chain couples TRBV7-3 to TRBJ2-3; 8 positions match TRBD2. V trimming: 5 bases; J trimming: 1 base; junction bases outside the gene matches: 5. The germline V gene encodes CDR1 SGHTA and CDR2 FQGTGA. This CDR3 is 15 amino acids long. The CDR3 nucleotides are TGTGCCAGCAGCCGAGGGACTAGGGGCACAGATACGCAGTATTTT. It specifies CASSRGTRGTDTQYF.

The J gene is TRBJ2-7, the V gene TRBV6-5, with D perhaps TRBD2 (6 bases). The length of the CDR3 is 13 residues. Trimming cost V 7 bases and J 3 bases, with 13 bases left between them. Germline V gene data show CDR1 as MNHEY and CDR2 as SVGAGI. The CDR3 nucleotides read TGTGCCAGCACCGCCTCGGGACTCTACGAGCAGTACTTC. Amino acid sequence: CASTASGLYEQYF.

The chain links TRBV9 to TRBJ2-7, with a possible D match to TRBD1 (5 bases). V dropped 1 base and J dropped 2 bases, with 10 bases sitting between them. Germline CDR1 SGDLS, CDR2 YYNGEE. The CDR3 sequence is 14 residues long. The CDR3 DNA reads as TGTGCCAGCAGCGTATCTTGGGGCACCTACGAGCAGTACTTC. This translates into CASSVSWGTYEQYF.

This clone came up once. This chain links TRBV4-2 with TRBJ2-3; 12 bases are a match to TRBD2. CDR1 is LGHNA, CDR2 YNFKEQ, per germline. Trimming removed 1 base from V and 4 bases from J; junction bases left unmatched: 9. There are 18 residues in the CDR3. The CDR3 region is CASSQVASGGAGADTQYF. DNA for the CDR3: TGTGCCAGCAGCCAAGTTGCTAGCGGGGGGGCCGGGGCAGATACGCAGTATTTT.

This clone appeared once. This sequence joins TRBV7-9 and TRBJ1-5, with a possible D match to TRBD1 (5 bases). In germline, CDR1 is SEHNR, CDR2 FQNEAQ (reference sequence). The CDR3 extends over 17 amino acids. Trimming pared 0 bases from V and 0 bases from J, leaving 12 bases between. The CDR3 region is CASSLAGQANSNQPQHF. The CDR3 nucleotides are TGTGCCAGCAGCTTAGCGGGGCAGGCTAATAGCAATCAGCCCCAGCATTTT.

The chain employs TRBV6-1 and TRBJ1-2, with 7 bases lining up with TRBD1. The CDR3 sequence is 14 residues long. Germline CDR1 reads MNHNS; CDR2 reads SASEGT. Trimming removed 7 bases from V and 2 bases from J; junction bases left unmatched: 7. The CDR3 protein is CASKTSTGNYGYTF. The CDR3, as DNA: TGTGCCAGCAAAACATCGACAGGGAACTATGGCTACACCTTC.

The CDR3 DNA follows: TGTGCCAGCAGGGGACAGGGATGGACTGAAGCTTTCTTT. This gives the protein CASRGQGWTEAFF. The V and J genes are TRBV28 and TRBJ1-1; the match to TRBD1 covers 9 bases. This CDR3 is built from 13 residues. V was pared by 6 bases and J by 5 bases, with 4 bases of the junction left unmatched. CDR1 is MDHEN and CDR2 is SYDVKM in the germline V gene.

The chain has TRBV6-5 and TRBJ1-4; 10 positions agree with TRBD1. There are 14 residues in the CDR3. The ends lost 6 bases at V and 8 bases at J; junction bases unmatched: 6. Germline V CDR1 and CDR2: MNHEY, SVGAGI. CDR3 bases: TGTGCCAGCAGCGACGACAGGGGGCGGGAAAAACTGTTTTTT. This translates into CASSDDRGREKLFF.

The rearrangement uses TRBV18 and TRBJ2-5; 10 positions agree with TRBD1. Unmatched junction bases numbered 5, after V lost 3 bases and J lost 4 bases. The length of the CDR3 is 15 residues. In germline, CDR1 is KGHSH, CDR2 LQKENI. CDR3 in DNA: TGTGCCAGCTCACCCGGGACAGGGGTCTCAGAGACCCAGTACTTC. It translates to CASSPGTGVSETQYF. The complete variable domain, with remaining parts taken from reference TRBV18 and TRBJ2-5, reads NAGVMQNPRHLVRRRGQEARLRCSPMKGHSHVYWYRQLPEEGLKFMVYLQKENIIDESGMPKERFSAEFPKEGPSILRIQQVVRGDSAAYFCASSPGTGVSETQYFGPGTRLLVL.

The rearrangement uses TRBV9 and TRBJ1-6, with D tentatively TRBD1 (5 bases). Per germline, CDR1 SGDLS and CDR2 YYNGEE. CDR3 length: 15 amino acids. Trimming left V 5 bases short and J 4 bases short, with 13 bases between. CDR3 loop: CASRLGRVYNSPLHF. The CDR3 DNA follows: TGTGCCAGCAGACTAGGCAGGGTTTATAATTCACCCCTCCACTTT. The full variable domain, with the rest looked up from reference TRBV9 and TRBJ1-6, is DSGVTQTPKHLITATGQRVTLRCSPRSGDLSVYWYQQSLDQGLQFLIQYYNGEERAKGNILERFSAQQFPDLHSELNLSSLELGDSALYFCASRLGRVYNSPLHFGNGTRLTVT.

The genes are TRBV27 and TRBJ2-7, with TRBD1 identical over 7 bases. The CDR3 contains 16 residues. CDR1 and CDR2 (germline): MNHEY, SMNVEV (reference sequence). V dropped 5 bases and J dropped 1; count of bases not matched to a gene: 11. The CDR3 DNA is TGTGCCAGCAGTCTCACTCCCGGGACAGCTTCCTACGAGCAGTACTTC. Translated: CASSLTPGTASYEQYF.

The rearrangement joins TRBV6-1 to TRBJ2-7, with 9 bases lining up with TRBD2. V trimming: 5 bases; J trimming: 9 bases; junction bases outside the gene matches: 5. Germline lookup yields CDR1 MNHNS and CDR2 SASEGT. CDR3 length: 12 residues. CDR3 protein: CASSRGTSRQYF. CDR3 bases: TGTGCCAGCAGTCGAGGGACTAGCCGGCAGTACTTC.

In nucleotides, the CDR3 is TGTGCCAGCAGCGTGGGAGACTACACCGGGGAGCTGTTTTTT. This sequence encodes CASSVGDYTGELFF. The chain joins TRBV9 to TRBJ2-2, with a possible D match to TRBD2 (5 bases). The ends were cut back, 2 bases at V and 3 bases at J, with 8 bases in the middle. This CDR3 spans 14 amino acids. CDR1 SGDLS and CDR2 YYNGEE come from the germline V gene.

This chain joins TRBV7-3 and TRBJ2-3, with D possibly TRBD2 on 6 matching bases. Germline V gene data show CDR1 as SGHTA and CDR2 as FQGTGA. Trimming pared 3 bases from V and 6 bases from J, leaving 28 bases between. The CDR3 totals 19 residues. The CDR3: CASSLHIPGLSPGLDTQYF. The CDR3 nucleotides are TGTGCCAGCAGCTTGCATATACCGGGACTGAGTCCAGGACTTGATACGCAGTATTTT.

This clone was picked up a small number of times. The chain is built from TRBV5-4 and TRBJ1-6; 7 bases match TRBD1. The CDR3 totals 15 residues. The V gene's germline CDR1 is SGHNT and CDR2 YYREEE (reference sequence). V shed 4 bases and J 9 bases; nucleotides not matched to a gene: 10. The CDR3 bases are TGTGCCAGCAGCGGGCCCCGGACAGGAGGTTCACCCCTCCACTTT. It codes for CASSGPRTGGSPLHF.

The genes are TRBV2 and TRBJ2-3; the D gene is possibly TRBD1 (5 bases). The germline V gene has CDR1 SNHLY and CDR2 FYNNEI. With 0 bases removed from V and 10 bases from J, the gap between germline ends came to 8 bases. This CDR3 has 12 residues. The DNA of the CDR3 is TGTGCCAGCAGTGAAGCGCAAGGGGCGCAGTATTTT. Its translation: CASSEAQGAQYF.

The CDR3 nucleotides are TGTGCCAGCAGCTTAAAGGAAACAGGGGTTGAAAAACTGTTTTTT. Translated: CASSLKETGVEKLFF. The chain joins TRBV7-9 to TRBJ1-4; 7 nucleotides agree with TRBD1. This CDR3 has 15 residues. Per the germline V gene, CDR1 is SEHNR and CDR2 is FQNEAQ (reference sequence). V trimming: 2 bases; J trimming: 7 bases; junction bases outside the gene matches: 7.

The chain couples TRBV4-1 to TRBJ1-2; a weak D match, TRBD1 (6 bases). The CDR3 totals 16 residues. V lost 4 bases and J 2 bases, leaving 17 bases between the germline ends. CDR1 and CDR2 from the germline V gene are MGHRA and YSYEKL. CDR3 residues: CASSPETGRRNYGYTF. CDR3 sequence (DNA): TGCGCCAGCAGCCCCGAGACAGGAAGGAGAAACTATGGCTACACCTTC.

The chain carries TRBV19 and TRBJ2-1, with 7 bases identical to TRBD1. J gave up 3 bases and V 5 bases, and 7 bases lay outside the gene matches. Germline CDR1 reads LNHDA; CDR2 reads SQIVND (reference sequence). This CDR3 is built from 15 residues. The CDR3: CASSPPGTVYNEQFF. CDR3 DNA sequence: TGTGCCAGTAGTCCCCCCGGGACAGTCTACAATGAGCAGTTCTTC.

This chain connects TRBV2 to TRBJ1-4; no reliable D call. CDR1 SNHLY and CDR2 FYNNEI come from the germline V gene. V lost 7 bases, J lost 0 bases, and 9 bases lay in between. CDR3 size: 14 residues. The CDR3 bases are TGTGCCAGCATCTTAGCGGCAACTAATGAAAAACTGTTTTTT. Translating it yields CASILAATNEKLFF.

The genes are TRBV7-2 and TRBJ2-3; 11 bases agree with TRBD1. The V gene's germline CDR1 is SGHTA and CDR2 FQGNSA. The CDR3 loop spans 14 amino acids. After removal of 6 bases from V and 6 bases from J, the junction contained 5 bases not matched to a gene. CDR3 amino acids: CASRAGTGGDTQYF. The CDR3 bases are TGTGCCAGCAGGGCCGGGACAGGGGGGGATACGCAGTATTTT.

The chain combines TRBV6-1 with TRBJ2-3; the match to TRBD2 covers 8 bases. Germline V lookup: CDR1 MNHNS, CDR2 SASEGT. Losses at the gene ends were 1 base for V and 3 bases for J; bases not matched to a gene: 3. The CDR3 has 15 residues. The CDR3 DNA reads as TGTGCCAGCAGTGAAGAGCGCGGGAGGACAGATACGCAGTATTTT. It encodes CASSEERGRTDTQYF.

This chain links TRBV28 with TRBJ1-4, with 7 bases fitting TRBD1. The germline CDR1 and CDR2 sequences are MDHEN and SYDVKM. The CDR3 has 13 residues. Trimming cost V 6 bases and J 6 bases; bases outside gene matches: 4. This chain's CDR3 is CASRSGGYEKLFF. CDR3 in DNA: TGTGCCAGCAGGTCAGGGGGTTATGAAAAACTGTTTTTT.

The chain recombines TRBV6-5 with TRBJ2-3; D is unresolved. This CDR3 comprises 14 residues. V shed 7 bases and J shed 2 bases, with 13 bases lying between them. CDR1 MNHEY and CDR2 SVGAGI come from the germline V gene. This CDR3 is CASIRLNPTDTQYF. The DNA for the CDR3 is TGTGCCAGCATAAGACTCAACCCCACAGATACGCAGTATTTT.

The table lists this clone with a count of one. The chain recombines TRBV5-1 with TRBJ2-2; tentatively, D is TRBD2 (5 bases). The CDR3 has 14 residues. V lost 4 bases to trimming and J lost 2 bases, with 9 bases between them. Germline V gene lookup returns CDR1 SGHRS and CDR2 YFSETQ. The chain's CDR3 is CASSTDFNTGELFF. CDR3 DNA: TGCGCCAGCAGCACGGACTTCAACACCGGGGAGCTGTTTTTT.